A single sample is the source of the 14 T cell receptor beta chains below, sequenced in a study of CD8 T cells in ankylosing spondylitis. One entry per CDR3 protein, called by TCRdb with MiXCR from the 5' RACE reads. The repertoire consists of fewer than 250,000 distinct CDR3 sequences, with about 10% occurring once and the leading ten covering approximately 2.5%. Specimen: blood, either unsorted or a sorted T cell fraction (not recorded which). These receptors were collected from a male donor with ankylosing spondylitis or in good health (not recorded which).

The gene calls are TRBV12-3 or TRBV12-4 and TRBJ1-1, with a possible D match to TRBD1 (5 bases). The V and J ends lost 1 base and 10 bases respectively, with 13 bases between them. The CDR3 runs 13 residues. The CDR3 protein is CASSLDRLRGAFF. The CDR3, as DNA: TGTGCCAGCAGTTTAGACAGGCTAAGAGGAGCTTTCTTT.

This chain uses TRBV7-2 with TRBJ2-1; D perhaps matches TRBD2 (6 bases). This CDR3 comprises 14 residues. Trimming shortened V by 7 bases and J by 13 bases, and 23 bases separated the two germline ends. In germline, CDR1 is SGHTA, CDR2 FQGNSA. CDR3 nucleotide sequence: TGTGCCAGCACCCCTGAGTCTAGCGTGCAAAGTCAGTTCTTC. This encodes CASTPESSVQSQFF.

This clonotype was detected only once. The chain couples TRBV20-1 to TRBJ1-1; 10 bases line up with TRBD1. There are 12 residues in the CDR3. The germline V gene has CDR1 DFQATT and CDR2 SNEGSKA (reference sequence). The V and J ends lost 5 bases and 6 bases, in that order; junction bases with no gene match: 3. DNA of the CDR3: TGCAGTGCTGTGACAGGGGGCCCTGAAGCTTTCTTT. This sequence encodes CSAVTGGPEAFF.

Ten or more counts support this clonotype. The genes are TRBV10-3 and TRBJ1-1; 9 bases map to TRBD1. This CDR3 comprises 15 residues. Germline V gene lookup returns CDR1 ENHRY and CDR2 SYGVKD. The V and J ends lost 3 bases and 8 bases, in that order; junction bases with no gene match: 10. The CDR3 here is CAISDLQQGAWEAFF. DNA of the CDR3: TGTGCCATCAGTGATTTGCAACAGGGGGCGTGGGAAGCTTTCTTT.

This clonotype came up many times. For the CDR3, the DNA is TGTGCCAGCAGTCCGGAAGACAGGGCCCACGAGCAGTACTTC. This sequence encodes CASSPEDRAHEQYF. The genes are TRBV27 and TRBJ2-7; 7 positions match TRBD1. Germline CDR1 and CDR2: MNHEY and SMNVEV (reference sequence). J lost 5 bases, V lost 5 bases, and 9 bases had no gene match. CDR3 length: 14 amino acids.

V is TRBV30 and J is TRBJ2-5; a weak D match, TRBD2 (5 bases). V gave up 0 bases and J gave up 3 bases, with 14 bases separating them. The CDR3 sequence is 15 residues long. Germline loops: CDR1 GTSNPN, CDR2 SVGIG (reference sequence). The CDR3 coding sequence is TGTGCCTGGAGTGTAAGAAGCGGACTGAAAGAGACCCAGTACTTC. Its translation is CAWSVRSGLKETQYF.

In its sample, this clonotype was seen a few times. The chain couples TRBV4-1 to TRBJ2-5, with D maybe TRBD2 (6 bases). Germline V gene sequence: CDR1 MGHRA, CDR2 YSYEKL. The CDR3 loop spans 15 amino acids. With 4 bases removed from V and 2 bases from J, the gap between germline ends came to 14 bases. CDR3 amino acids: CASSLYGTFQETQYF. CDR3 coding DNA: TGCGCCAGCAGCCTATACGGGACTTTTCAAGAGACCCAGTACTTC.

This clonotype was seen at least ten times. CDR3 sequence: CASSLDGVTNEKLFF. The DNA for the CDR3 is TGCGCCAGCAGCTTGGATGGGGTCACTAATGAAAAACTGTTTTTT. This chain connects TRBV5-1 to TRBJ1-4, with D uncertain. CDR3 size: 15 residues. Germline V gene lookup returns CDR1 SGHRS and CDR2 YFSETQ. V shed 0 bases and J shed 2 bases, with 8 bases lying between them.

In this sample, this clonotype turned up many times. J is TRBJ1-1 and V is TRBV12-3 or TRBV12-4; the D gene is possibly TRBD1 (6 bases). The CDR3 sequence is 13 residues long. V was trimmed by 6 bases and J by 10 bases, leaving 18 bases between them. The CDR3 here is CASSKSAEGGAFF. CDR3 sequence (DNA): TGTGCCAGCAGCAAATCCGCGGAGGGGGGAGCTTTCTTT.

The sample holds many counts of this clonotype. V usage is TRBV20-1 and J usage is TRBJ2-7, with 9 bases fitting TRBD2. Germline assignment: CDR1 DFQATT and CDR2 SNEGSKA (reference sequence). The junction had 7 bases not matched to a gene; V was cut back by 1 base and J by 3 bases. The CDR3 contains 15 residues. CDR3: CSARVASGVNYEQYF. CDR3 in DNA: TGCAGTGCTAGAGTGGCTAGCGGGGTAAACTACGAGCAGTACTTC.

The chain carries TRBV5-6 and TRBJ2-3; D may be TRBD1 or TRBD2 (5 bases each). Germline V gene lookup returns CDR1 SGHDT and CDR2 YYEEEE. CDR3 length: 16 residues. V was shortened by 1 base and J by 3 bases, with 15 bases between the two germline ends. CDR3 amino acids: CASSLSVYGGTDTQYF. CDR3 DNA: TGTGCCAGCAGCTTGTCTGTATATGGGGGAACAGATACGCAGTATTTT.

In this sample, this clonotype turned up many times. The chain combines TRBV20-1 with TRBJ2-7, with D maybe TRBD1 (5 bases). The CDR3 consists of 18 residues. Looked up from germline, CDR1 is DFQATT and CDR2 is SNEGSKA (reference sequence). Trimming stripped 6 bases from V and 2 bases from J, with 29 bases between. The CDR3 here is CSARRLDTNGVRTYEQYF. CDR3 DNA: TGCAGTGCCAGAAGGCTGGACACAAATGGGGTAAGAACCTACGAGCAGTACTTC.

This clonotype showed up many times. The rearrangement uses TRBV7-6 and TRBJ2-5; a weak D match, TRBD1 (6 bases). V was shortened by 7 bases and J by 9 bases, with 18 bases between the two germline ends. CDR1 is SGHVS, CDR2 FNYEAQ, per germline. CDR3 length: 13 amino acids. The CDR3: CASTSLAGESQYF. The CDR3 region has the DNA TGTGCCAGCACCTCCTTGGCAGGGGAGTCCCAGTACTTC.

This clonotype was detected many times. V and J are TRBV14 and TRBJ1-2; 8 bases are shared with TRBD1. This CDR3 has 15 amino acids. Germline V gives CDR1 SGHDN, CDR2 FVKESK. The junction had 7 bases not matched to a gene; V was cut back by 4 bases and J by 3 bases. This chain's CDR3 is CASSPGTGYYYGYTF. The CDR3 coding sequence is TGTGCCAGCAGCCCCGGGACAGGCTATTACTATGGCTACACCTTC.